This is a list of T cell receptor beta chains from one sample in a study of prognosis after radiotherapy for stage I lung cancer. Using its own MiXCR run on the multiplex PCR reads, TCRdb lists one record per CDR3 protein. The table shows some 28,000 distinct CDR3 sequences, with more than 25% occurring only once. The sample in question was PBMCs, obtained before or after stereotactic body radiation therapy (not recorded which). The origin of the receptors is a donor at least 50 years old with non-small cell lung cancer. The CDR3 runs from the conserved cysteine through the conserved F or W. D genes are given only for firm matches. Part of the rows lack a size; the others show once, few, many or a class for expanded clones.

DNA: TGTGCCAGCAGCTTAGTAGCTAGCGGGGGAGGAGAGACCCAGTACTTC
CDR3: CASSLVASGGGETQYF
D: TRBD2
V: TRBV7-9
J: TRBJ2-5
size: many

DNA: TGTGCCAGCACCCTCACGGGGCAGGGGAGGTCTAGCGGGGGGCTCGAGCAGTACTTC
CDR3: CASTLTGQGRSSGGLEQYF
D: TRBD2
V: TRBV7-9
J: TRBJ2-7
size: many

DNA: TGTGCCAGCAGCTTTGTGGGGGCGGGGTCCGGGGAGCTGTTTTTT
CDR3: CASSFVGAGSGELFF
D: NA
V: TRBV7-8
J: TRBJ2-2
size: many

DNA: TGTGCCAGCAGCTATCAACGGGAGGGTAATCTCGACTACACCTTC
CDR3: CASSYQREGNLDYTF
D: NA
V: TRBV11-2
J: TRBJ1-2
size: NA

DNA: TGCGCCAGCAGTGACTATGGACTTAAAAACATTCAGTACTTC
CDR3: CASSDYGLKNIQYF
D: NA
V: TRBV10-2
J: TRBJ2-4
size: many

DNA: TGTGCCAGCAGTGAACAGACAAATGAAAAACTGTTTTTT
CDR3: CASSEQTNEKLFF
D: NA
V: TRBV2
J: TRBJ1-4
size: many

DNA: TGTGCCAGCAGCTTGGGCTGGGAGTACAATGAGCAGTTCTTC
CDR3: CASSLGWEYNEQFF
D: NA
V: TRBV5-5
J: TRBJ2-1
size: many

DNA: TGTGCCAGCAATAACCGGGGGGGGGCTGGAAACACCATATATTTT
CDR3: CASNNRGGAGNTIYF
D: NA
V: TRBV2
J: TRBJ1-3
size: few

DNA: TGTGCCAGCAGCTTAAGGGGGGCCGGGTCGCAGTATTTT
CDR3: CASSLRGAGSQYF
D: NA
V: TRBV7-3
J: TRBJ2-3
size: many

DNA: TGTGCCAGCAGTTTCTACGGGCGTAATTCACCCCTCCACTTT
CDR3: CASSFYGRNSPLHF
D: NA
V: TRBV27
J: TRBJ1-6
size: many

DNA: TGCGCCAGCAGTGACGCCCGACAGGGGTTATCTTCACCCCTCCACTTT
CDR3: CASSDARQGLSSPLHF
D: TRBD1
V: TRBV10-2
J: TRBJ1-6
size: many

DNA: TGTGCCAGCAGTTATACAGGCACCGGGGAGCTGTTTTTT
CDR3: CASSYTGTGELFF
D: NA
V: TRBV12-3/TRBV12-4
J: TRBJ2-2
size: many

DNA: TGTGCCAGCAGCTTAGAATGGCTAGCGGGAGGACTAGGGGGCACAGATACGCAGTATTTT
CDR3: CASSLEWLAGGLGGTDTQYF
D: TRBD2
V: TRBV7-2
J: TRBJ2-3
size: many

DNA: TGCAGTGCTAGTTGGCAGAGCACCGGGGAGCTGTTTTTT
CDR3: CSASWQSTGELFF
D: NA
V: TRBV20-1
J: TRBJ2-2
size: many

DNA: TGTGCCAGCAGAAGGACAGGGGACACCGGGGAGCTGTTTTTT
CDR3: CASRRTGDTGELFF
D: TRBD1
V: TRBV28
J: TRBJ2-2
size: medium-sized

DNA: TGTGCCTGCAGTTTCGGGGCGGACACTGAAGCTTTCTTT
CDR3: CACSFGADTEAFF
D: NA
V: TRBV12-3/TRBV12-4
J: TRBJ1-1
size: NA

DNA: TGTGCCAGCAGTGCCGTGACAGGGGACAATGAGCAGTTCTTC
CDR3: CASSAVTGDNEQFF
D: TRBD1
V: TRBV6-4
J: TRBJ2-1
size: NA

DNA: TGTGCCAGCAGCCAAGAGAGGGAGCGGGGGGGGTATCGGTTC
CDR3: CASSQERERGGYRF
D: TRBD2
V: TRBV3-1
J: TRBJ2-1
size: many

DNA: TGTGCCAGCAGCTTCTACCGGGGCCAAGTATCGGTAGATACGCAGTATTTT
CDR3: CASSFYRGQVSVDTQYF
D: NA
V: TRBV7-9
J: TRBJ2-3
size: many

DNA: TGCGCCAGCAGGGGGACTAGCGGGAGGGCCTACGAGCAGTACTTC
CDR3: CASRGTSGRAYEQYF
D: TRBD2
V: TRBV10-2
J: TRBJ2-7
size: many

DNA: TGTGCCACCAGCAGATCGGGGGCACACAGGACCGGGGAGCTGTTTTTT
CDR3: CATSRSGAHRTGELFF
D: NA
V: TRBV15
J: TRBJ2-2
size: NA

DNA: TGTGCCAGTAGTATATCCCAGGGGAACCCTAGCACAGATACGCAGTATTTT
CDR3: CASSISQGNPSTDTQYF
D: NA
V: TRBV19
J: TRBJ2-3
size: many

DNA: TGTGCCAGCTCGCAACTAGCGGGAGTACTTTACGAGCAGTACTTC
CDR3: CASSQLAGVLYEQYF
D: TRBD2
V: TRBV18
J: TRBJ2-7
size: many

DNA: TGTGCCAGCAGCTTACAGACAGGGTTGGGGACTGAAGCTTTCTTT
CDR3: CASSLQTGLGTEAFF
D: TRBD1
V: TRBV7-8
J: TRBJ1-1
size: many

DNA: TGCAGTGCCGGGACAGGGGGCACAGATACGCAGTATTTT
CDR3: CSAGTGGTDTQYF
D: TRBD1
V: TRBV20-1
J: TRBJ2-3
size: many

DNA: TGTGCCAGCAGCTATCGAGGGGGCAGGGACAACTATGGCTACACCTTC
CDR3: CASSYRGGRDNYGYTF
D: TRBD1
V: TRBV11-2
J: TRBJ1-2
size: NA

DNA: TGTGCCAGCAGAAAACAGACTAGCAAAAGCACAGATACGCAGTATTTT
CDR3: CASRKQTSKSTDTQYF
D: TRBD2
V: TRBV28
J: TRBJ2-3
size: NA

DNA: TGCGCCAGCAGCTTGGGGACAGGGGGGACTAACGAGCAGTACTTC
CDR3: CASSLGTGGTNEQYF
D: TRBD1
V: TRBV5-1
J: TRBJ2-7
size: many

DNA: TGTGCCAGCTCACCAGTCGACAGGCAGCTCGGCAAGGAGACCCAGTACTTC
CDR3: CASSPVDRQLGKETQYF
D: NA
V: TRBV18
J: TRBJ2-5
size: many

DNA: TGTGCCAGCAACTTATCCCCCTCCGCGGGGCGCACAGATACGCAGTATTTT
CDR3: CASNLSPSAGRTDTQYF
D: NA
V: TRBV28
J: TRBJ2-3
size: NA

DNA: TGTGCCAGCAGTTCCCTTGGCCAGGCATCGGGCGGCTACACCTTC
CDR3: CASSSLGQASGGYTF
D: NA
V: TRBV27
J: TRBJ1-2
size: NA

DNA: TGCGCCAGCAAGTGGGACCTGAACACCGGGGAGCTGTTTTTT
CDR3: CASKWDLNTGELFF
D: NA
V: TRBV5-1
J: TRBJ2-2
size: many

DNA: TGTGCCAGCAGCGCTAGCGGGACCAGCACAGATACGCAGTATTTT
CDR3: CASSASGTSTDTQYF
D: TRBD2
V: TRBV9
J: TRBJ2-3
size: many